This is a list of T cell receptor beta chains from one sample in a study of blood T cell repertoires in COVID-19. Assay used: immunoSEQ multiplex PCR; TCRdb lists only in-frame clones, some missing. This repertoire shows roughly 200,000 clones, roughly 82% found once; its top ten account for about 13%. The material sequenced was peripheral blood. These receptors came from a human donor in a cohort sampled during active COVID-19. CDR3s include the opening cysteine and the closing phenylalanine or tryptophan. Fields, in order: CDR3 protein, CDR3 DNA, clone size, CDR3 length, D gene, J gene, V gene. A D gene is named only where the DNA matches it firmly. Clone sizes are given selectively: once, few, many, or a class where the clone is expanded.

cdr3_aa: CASRRQGTNTGELFF; cdr3_nt: TGTGCCAGCAGGCGACAGGGGACGAACACCGGGGAGCTGTTTTTT; clone_size: .; cdr3_length: 15; d_call: TRBD1; j_call: TRBJ2-2; v_call: TRBV2
cdr3_aa: CASSMVPTGAGDSEQFF; cdr3_nt: TGCGCCAGCAGCATGGTCCCGACGGGGGCAGGGGACAGTGAGCAGTTCTTC; clone_size: .; cdr3_length: 17; d_call: .; j_call: TRBJ2-1; v_call: TRBV5-1
cdr3_aa: CAITPTENTEAFF; cdr3_nt: TGTGCCATCACCCCGACAGAGAACACTGAAGCTTTCTTT; clone_size: .; cdr3_length: 13; d_call: .; j_call: TRBJ1-1; v_call: TRBV10-3
cdr3_aa: CASSEFSGTGNGYTF; cdr3_nt: TGTGCCAGCAGTGAGTTTTCGGGGACAGGGAACGGCTACACCTTC; clone_size: .; cdr3_length: 15; d_call: TRBD1; j_call: TRBJ1-2; v_call: TRBV6-1
cdr3_aa: CASSEWGEGYNEQFF; cdr3_nt: TGCGCCAGCAGTGAATGGGGGGAGGGATACAATGAGCAGTTCTTC; clone_size: .; cdr3_length: 15; d_call: TRBD2; j_call: TRBJ2-1; v_call: TRBV10-2
cdr3_aa: CASRTSGSTDTQYF; cdr3_nt: TGTGCCAGCAGGACTAGCGGTAGCACAGATACGCAGTATTTT; clone_size: .; cdr3_length: 14; d_call: TRBD2; j_call: TRBJ2-3; v_call: TRBV2
cdr3_aa: CASSSRGARNQETQYF; cdr3_nt: TGTGCCAGCAGCAGCCGCGGGGCAAGGAACCAAGAGACCCAGTACTTC; clone_size: .; cdr3_length: 16; d_call: .; j_call: TRBJ2-5; v_call: TRBV5-8
cdr3_aa: CSVRTGYEKLFF; cdr3_nt: TGCAGCGTTAGGACAGGGTATGAAAAACTGTTTTTT; clone_size: .; cdr3_length: 12; d_call: TRBD1; j_call: TRBJ1-4; v_call: TRBV29-1
cdr3_aa: CASSLYPEAFF; cdr3_nt: TGTGCCAGCAGTTTGTATCCTGAAGCTTTCTTT; clone_size: few; cdr3_length: 11; d_call: .; j_call: TRBJ1-1; v_call: TRBV28
cdr3_aa: CASKDTLGTGEGGYSNQPQHF; cdr3_nt: TGTGCCAGCAAAGACACATTGGGGACAGGGGAAGGGGGTTATAGCAATCAGCCCCAGCATTTT; clone_size: .; cdr3_length: 21; d_call: TRBD1; j_call: TRBJ1-5; v_call: TRBV2
cdr3_aa: CASSKSSTRVNEQFF; cdr3_nt: TGTGCCAGCAGCAAAAGTTCAACTAGAGTGAATGAGCAGTTCTTC; clone_size: .; cdr3_length: 15; d_call: .; j_call: TRBJ2-1; v_call: TRBV21-1
cdr3_aa: CASSLFLAEEGKYF; cdr3_nt: TGTGCCAGCAGCTTATTTCTAGCGGAAGAGGGAAAGTATTTT; clone_size: .; cdr3_length: 14; d_call: TRBD2; j_call: TRBJ2-3; v_call: TRBV11-2
cdr3_aa: CASSEGRVLSPLHF; cdr3_nt: TGTGCCAGCAGTGAGGGGAGGGTTCTCTCACCCCTCCACTTT; clone_size: .; cdr3_length: 14; d_call: .; j_call: TRBJ1-6; v_call: TRBV2
cdr3_aa: CASRPGGASTGELFF; cdr3_nt: TGTGCCAGCAGGCCAGGGGGCGCGAGCACCGGGGAGCTGTTTTTT; clone_size: .; cdr3_length: 15; d_call: TRBD1; j_call: TRBJ2-2; v_call: TRBV7-2
cdr3_aa: CASSLRESDIQYF; cdr3_nt: TGTGCCAGCAGTTTACGTGAGTCGGACATTCAGTACTTC; clone_size: once; cdr3_length: 13; d_call: .; j_call: TRBJ2-4; v_call: TRBV6-6
cdr3_aa: CASSRAGGAPLAYEQYF; cdr3_nt: TGCGCCAGCAGTCGAGCGGGAGGGGCCCCTTTAGCCTACGAGCAGTACTTC; clone_size: .; cdr3_length: 17; d_call: TRBD2; j_call: TRBJ2-7; v_call: TRBV5-1